This T cell receptor beta chain was sequenced for a study of chemoradiotherapy in HPV16-positive cancers. Study background: Candidate HPV-specific T-cell clones and common TCR motifs came from functional assays in a couple of HPV16-positive patients.

Study findings and constraints: HPV-specific T cells were functionally defined from only a couple of HPV16-positive patients. Better recurrence-free survival went with HPV-responsive T-cell expansion in HPV16-positive patients. Candidate HPV-specific clones and E7-related TCR motifs grew in tumor during treatment.

Details on this clone: As yet, its antigen is unknown.

The CDR3 length is 17 residues. V gave up 5 bases and J gave up 13 bases; unmatched junction bases: 20. The V gene's germline CDR1 is SGHTA and CDR2 FQGNSA. Repertoires were generated with immunoSEQ multiplex PCR, while TCRdb's copy carries only in-frame clones and drops some. The sample lists 12,000 or so clones, around 81% seen once, with about 1.1% in the top ten. This receptor was taken from a human donor with HPV-associated anogenital cancer. The chain is built from TRBV7-2 and TRBJ1-6; 7 positions agree with TRBD1. This material was collected from a patient who underwent chemoradiotherapy. CDR3 protein: CASSRRILTGQGSPLHF. Here the CDR3 DNA reads TGTGCCAGCAGCCGAAGGATCTTGACAGGGCAGGGCTCCCCCCTCCACTTT.